The clone carrying this T cell receptor beta chain has more than one count but fewer than ten. Its antigen is undetermined. The entry originates in a study of molecular identifiers for immune sequencing clone quantification. Overall study findings and caveats: Jurkat TCR RNA spiked in from one cell reportedly remained identifiable amid about a million naive cells.

TCRdb re-called the PCR reads with MiXCR, one entry per CDR3 protein. Of 55,000 to 75,000 distinct CDR3 sequences in the sample, around 18% are singletons; the top ten hold under 2%. Sequences were obtained from naive CD8+ T cells from blood, with Jurkat cell RNA spiked in. Regarding subset: FACS-sorted CD8+CD4-CCR7+CD45RA+ naive T cells. The TCR originated in a human donor in good health. Some libraries in this study had Jurkat cell RNA spiked in.

The CDR3 DNA follows: TGTGCCAGCAGCGTCGGGACAGGGGCGGCTGAAGCTTTCTTT. Amino acid sequence: CASSVGTGAAEAFF. The gene calls are TRBV9 and TRBJ1-1, with 10 bases aligning to TRBD1. This CDR3 contains 14 residues. Germline trimming cut 2 bases from V and 6 bases from J; bases unmatched to any gene: 4. Germline V CDR1 and CDR2: SGDLS, YYNGEE. Complete variable domain (other parts from reference TRBV9 and TRBJ1-1): DSGVTQTPKHLITATGQRVTLRCSPRSGDLSVYWYQQSLDQGLQFLIQYYNGEERAKGNILERFSAQQFPDLHSELNLSSLELGDSALYFCASSVGTGAAEAFFGQGTRLTVV.